Presented here are 6 T cell receptor beta chains from one specimen sequenced in a study of immune evolution from preneoplasia to lung adenocarcinoma. Profiled with immunoSEQ multiplex PCR; TCRdb holds only in-frame clones, not every one. Of roughly 40,000 clones listed, roughly 71% are singletons. Sequencing was carried out using FFPE invasive lung adenocarcinoma tissue. All receptors come from a person aged 55 to 70 with lung adenocarcinoma.

The CDR3 coding sequence is TGTGCCAGCAGCTTGGGGGGGCCGAGGGCCTACAATGAGCAGTTCTTC. Amino acids: CASSLGGPRAYNEQFF. This chain uses TRBV4-2 with TRBJ2-1; possible D gene TRBD2, 7 bases. Trimming took 5 bases from V and 2 from J, leaving 16 bases between them. The CDR3 runs to 16 residues. Per germline, CDR1 LGHNA and CDR2 YNFKEQ.

V and J are TRBV9 and TRBJ2-2; 9 bases map to TRBD1. The CDR3 is 15 amino acids. The J segment lost 4 bases and the V segment lost 2 bases, leaving 3 bases of the junction unmatched. Germline loops: CDR1 SGDLS, CDR2 YYNGEE. The CDR3 DNA sequence: TGTGCCAGCAGCGTCCGGGACAGGGCCACCGGGGAGCTGTTTTTT. It encodes CASSVRDRATGELFF.

The CDR3 region has the DNA TGTGCCAGCTCACCGGGACTCTCGAACACCGGGGAGCTGTTTTTT. Its protein is CASSPGLSNTGELFF. This chain links TRBV18 with TRBJ2-2; weak D call: TRBD2 (6 bases). The CDR3 is made up of 15 amino acids. Germline values: CDR1 KGHSH, CDR2 LQKENI. V was pared by 3 bases and J by 0 bases, with 8 bases between.

This clone was picked up one time. This chain uses TRBV5-1 with TRBJ1-3; no clear D gene. V was cut by 5 bases and J by 1 base, with 10 bases left in between. CDR3 length equals 14 residues. Germline CDR1 and CDR2: SGHRS and YFSETQ. Written as DNA, the CDR3 is TGCGCCAGCAGAGGTTCCGATTCTGGAAACACCATATATTTT. Amino acid sequence: CASRGSDSGNTIYF.

The chain combines TRBV7-4 with TRBJ2-1; 14 nucleotides line up with TRBD2. Germline CDR1 and CDR2: SGHVT and SQSDAQ. The J segment lost 0 bases and the V segment lost 3 bases, leaving 7 bases of the junction unmatched. This CDR3 spans 19 amino acids. CDR3 amino acids: CASSFPGLAGESSYNEQFF. Here the CDR3 DNA reads TGTGCCAGCAGCTTTCCGGGACTAGCGGGAGAAAGCTCCTACAATGAGCAGTTCTTC.

This chain connects TRBV27 to TRBJ2-3, with D hard to call. Looked up from germline, CDR1 is MNHEY and CDR2 is SMNVEV (reference sequence). V lost 7 bases and J 5 bases, leaving 10 bases between the germline ends. The CDR3 runs to 12 residues. CDR3 sequence reads: CASIYPQDTQYF. The CDR3 coding sequence is TGTGCCAGCATCTACCCCCAAGATACGCAGTATTTT.